What follows is one T cell receptor (beta chain) and its context. Its specificity is unknown. A marrow graft followed busulfan-fludarabine conditioning, with cyclophosphamide on days +3 and +4. These data are taken from a study of T cells after posttransplantation cyclophosphamide. Study findings and constraints: Skin or GI-infiltrating T cells shared few TRB sequences with blood. After PTCy, TRB diversity resembled that of CNI/methotrexate controls. Later blood repertoires were often dominated by clones from the donor CD8+ memory compartment.

The method was immunoSEQ multiplex PCR; TCRdb's version includes in-frame clones alone and lacks a portion of them. The sample yields some 37,000 clones, 78% seen once. The source material was CD4+ T cells sorted from blood, sampled roughly 2,000 days after a stem cell transplant with posttransplant cyclophosphamide. This clonotype was obtained from a female patient in her forties who received an allogeneic stem cell transplant from a related donor, was CMV-positive, and had no GVHD. Among the T cells, some may be from the graft donor.

The CDR3 DNA sequence: TGTGCCAGCAGTTCGAGCTCCTATAATTCACCCCTCCACTTT. Its protein is CASSSSSYNSPLHF. This chain links TRBV27 with TRBJ1-6; D not resolved. Looked up from germline, CDR1 is MNHEY and CDR2 is SMNVEV (reference sequence). The length of the CDR3 is 14 residues. With 4 bases removed from V and 0 bases from J, the gap between germline ends came to 4 bases.